These 29 T cell receptor beta chains were all obtained from the same sample, sequenced in a study of PD-L1 blockade in urothelial cancer. Here immunoSEQ multiplex PCR was the method, and the copy in TCRdb shows in-frame clones only, minus some. Here the sample spans around 100,000 clones, around nine tenths being singletons. The time point denotes: pretreatment peripheral blood. The sample here was PBMCs, taken around atezolizumab (anti-PD-L1) treatment. These receptors were collected from a man aged 55 to 70 with urothelial cancer.

In this sample, this clone turned up once. This chain links TRBV15 with TRBJ1-5; D gene ambiguous. This CDR3 is built from 16 residues. Germline assignment: CDR1 LNHNV and CDR2 YYDKDF (reference sequence). Trimming removed 3 bases from V and 5 bases from J, with 17 bases in between. The CDR3 loop is CATSSTWEEGYQPQHF. The CDR3 DNA reads as TGTGCCACCAGCAGCACGTGGGAGGAGGGATATCAGCCCCAGCATTTT. Complete variable domain (other parts from reference TRBV15 and TRBJ1-5): DAMVIQNPRYQVTQFGKPVTLSCSQTLNHNVMYWYQQKSSQAPKLLFHYYDKDFNNEADTPDNFQSRRPNTSFCFLDIRSPGLGDTAMYLCATSSTWEEGYQPQHFGDGTRLSIL.

The genes are TRBV5-4 and TRBJ2-2; a weak D match, TRBD2 (6 bases). There are 14 residues in the CDR3. Germline V gene data show CDR1 as SGHNT and CDR2 as YYREEE (reference sequence). V was shortened by 0 bases and J by 5 bases, with 8 bases between the two germline ends. The CDR3 DNA is TGTGCCAGCAGCTTGGGTGGGGGGACCGGGGAGCTGTTTTTT. Its protein product is CASSLGGGTGELFF.

In DNA, the CDR3 is TGTGCCAGCAGCTTGGAGCGGATCCTTCGGACAGATACGCAGTATTTT. This sequence encodes CASSLERILRTDTQYF. The chain recombines TRBV5-5 with TRBJ2-3; the D gene is possibly TRBD2 (5 bases). Trimming removed 0 bases from V and 3 bases from J, with 14 bases in between. Looked up from germline, CDR1 is SGHKS and CDR2 is YYEKEE (reference sequence). The CDR3 is made up of 16 amino acids.

The chain recombines TRBV7-6 with TRBJ2-2, with 9 nucleotides matching TRBD2. This CDR3 is 17 amino acids long. In germline, CDR1 is SGHVS, CDR2 FNYEAQ. The V gene end was trimmed by 1 base and the J gene end by 5 bases; junction bases not matched to a gene: 8. The CDR3 region has the DNA TGTGCCAGCAGCTTAGGACTAGCGGCCCAAGGGACCGGGGAGCTGTTTTTT. This sequence encodes CASSLGLAAQGTGELFF.

The chain employs TRBV11-3 and TRBJ2-2; 11 bases align to TRBD2. This CDR3 is 17 amino acids long. Germline-derived CDR1 and CDR2 are SGHNT and YENEEA. V was clipped by 4 bases and J by 5 bases; unmatched bases: 9. The CDR3 DNA reads TGTGCCAGCAGCTCCGAGACTAGCGGGACCTTAACCGGGGAGCTGTTTTTT. This translates into CASSSETSGTLTGELFF.

The CDR3 DNA is TGTGCCACCAGCAGAGTTCCAGGGGGAGCGAACACCGGGGAGCTGTTTTTT. It yields the protein CATSRVPGGANTGELFF. The chain employs TRBV15 and TRBJ2-2, with 7 bases matching TRBD1. CDR3 length: 17 amino acids. Looked up from germline, CDR1 is LNHNV and CDR2 is YYDKDF (reference sequence). The V and J ends lost 1 base and 0 bases, in that order; junction bases with no gene match: 5.

This rearrangement joins TRBV28 to TRBJ1-3, with D unresolved. The CDR3 is 12 residues long. Germline V lookup: CDR1 MDHEN, CDR2 SYDVKM. V shed 4 bases and J shed 8 bases, with 9 bases lying between them. DNA of the CDR3: TGTGCCAGCAGTTCCCGTGCGCACACCATATATTTT. Amino acids: CASSSRAHTIYF. The variable domain in full, with the rest retrieved from reference TRBV28 and TRBJ1-3, is DVKVTQSSRYLVKRTGEKVFLECVQDMDHENMFWYRQDPGLGLRLIYFSYDVKMKEKGDIPEGYSVSREKKERFSLILESASTNQTSMYLCASSSRAHTIYFGEGSWLTVV.

The chain uses TRBV7-6 and TRBJ1-1, with D possibly TRBD1 on 6 matching bases. The CDR3 totals 15 residues. Germline-derived CDR1 and CDR2 are SGHVS and FNYEAQ. With 3 bases removed from V and 1 base from J, the gap between germline ends came to 12 bases. The CDR3 is CASSLNREPNTEAFF. In DNA form, the CDR3 reads TGTGCCAGCAGCTTGAACAGGGAACCGAACACTGAAGCTTTCTTT.

The chain uses TRBV2 and TRBJ2-1; 15 bases match TRBD2. Germline V gene lookup returns CDR1 SNHLY and CDR2 FYNNEI. The trim removed 6 bases at V and 15 bases at J, leaving 9 bases unmatched. The length of the CDR3 is 14 residues. CDR3 loop: CASRDRTSGGEPFF. Here the CDR3 DNA reads TGTGCCAGCAGGGACAGGACTAGCGGGGGGGAACCGTTCTTC. The full variable domain, with the rest looked up from reference TRBV2 and TRBJ2-1, is EPEVTQTPSHQVTQMGQEVILRCVPISNHLYFYWYRQILGQKVEFLVSFYNNEISEKSEIFDDQFSVERPDGSNFTLKIRSTKLEDSAMYFCASRDRTSGGEPFFGPGTRLTVL.

This clone was found a few times. CDR3: CATGADTQYF. The DNA of the CDR3 is TGTGCCACCGGGGCAGATACGCAGTATTTT. The chain links TRBV19 to TRBJ2-3; possibly TRBD2 for D (5 bases). The CDR3 runs to 10 residues. V was cut by 10 bases and J by 4 bases, with 6 bases left in between. Germline assignment: CDR1 LNHDA and CDR2 SQIVND (reference sequence). Full variable domain (missing parts from reference TRBV19 and TRBJ2-3): DGGITQSPKYLFRKEGQNVTLSCEQNLNHDAMYWYRQDPGQGLRLIYYSQIVNDFQKGDIAEGYSVSREKKESFPLTVTSAQKNPTAFYLCATGADTQYFGPGTRLTVL.

This clone came up a few times. This rearrangement joins TRBV5-1 to TRBJ2-2, with TRBD1 matching 12 bases. The CDR3 has 16 amino acids. Germline lookup yields CDR1 SGHRS and CDR2 YFSETQ. Trimming took 7 bases from V and 3 from J; bases not matched to a gene: 7. In DNA form, the CDR3 reads TGCGCCAGCGGACGGGACAGGGGGCATGACACCGGGGAGCTGTTTTTT. It translates to CASGRDRGHDTGELFF.

V and J are TRBV11-1 and TRBJ1-4, with D unresolved. The germline CDR1 and CDR2 sequences are SGHAT and FQDESV (reference sequence). There are 13 residues in the CDR3. The germline V and J ends were trimmed by 3 bases and 10 bases, with 12 bases remaining between them. CDR3 DNA: TGTGCCAGCAGCTTCGCCCGCGGAGGAAAACTGTTTTTT. The encoded protein is CASSFARGGKLFF.

The J gene is TRBJ2-7, the V gene TRBV28; 8 nucleotides line up with TRBD2. From germline, CDR1 is MDHEN and CDR2 SYDVKM. The CDR3 consists of 15 residues. The V segment lost 5 bases and the J segment 0 bases; nucleotides outside the gene matches: 6. CDR3 nucleotide sequence: TGTGCCAGCAGTCCGTCCGGGGGGGTCTCCTACGAGCAGTACTTC. Translation: CASSPSGGVSYEQYF. Full variable domain (missing parts from reference TRBV28 and TRBJ2-7): DVKVTQSSRYLVKRTGEKVFLECVQDMDHENMFWYRQDPGLGLRLIYFSYDVKMKEKGDIPEGYSVSREKKERFSLILESASTNQTSMYLCASSPSGGVSYEQYFGPGTRLTVT.

This chain links TRBV7-2 with TRBJ1-3; D is uncertain. The CDR3 covers 17 residues. V lost 7 bases, J lost 0 bases, and 19 bases lay in between. Germline V lookup: CDR1 SGHTA, CDR2 FQGNSA. In nucleotides, the CDR3 is TGTGCCAGCACCCTTAACCCTCCGGCGGGCTCTGGAAACACCATATATTTT. Its translation is CASTLNPPAGSGNTIYF. Using reference TRBV7-2 and TRBJ1-3 for the parts outside the CDR3, the full variable domain is GAGVSQSPSNKVTEKGKDVELRCDPISGHTALYWYRQSLGQGLEFLIYFQGNSAPDKSGLPSDRFSAERTGGSVSTLTIQRTQQEDSAVYLCASTLNPPAGSGNTIYFGEGSWLTVV.

The CDR3 nucleotides are TGTGCCAGCAGCTTAACTAGCGGGAGCACAGATACGCAGTATTTT. It codes for CASSLTSGSTDTQYF. The chain is built from TRBV11-2 and TRBJ2-3; 9 positions agree with TRBD2. V dropped 2 bases and J dropped 0; count of bases not matched to a gene: 0. Germline V gene lookup returns CDR1 SGHAT and CDR2 FQNNGV. The CDR3 has 15 amino acids.

The chain joins TRBV6-1 to TRBJ1-5, with D possibly matching TRBD1 (6 bases). Trimming cost V 2 bases and J 6 bases, with 14 bases left between them. Germline V gene sequence: CDR1 MNHNS, CDR2 SASEGT. This CDR3 region has 15 residues. The CDR3 here is CASSEHRGAGQPQHF. In nucleotides, the CDR3 is TGTGCCAGCAGTGAACATCGGGGGGCCGGTCAGCCCCAGCATTTT.

V and J are TRBV7-8 and TRBJ2-7; 12 nucleotides align to TRBD2. The CDR3 is 15 amino acids. The trim removed 5 bases at V and 0 bases at J, leaving 2 bases unmatched. Germline V gene sequence: CDR1 SGHVS, CDR2 FQNEAQ. CDR3 nucleotides: TGTGCCAGCAGCGCGACTAGCGGGGGCTCCTACGAGCAGTACTTC. Its protein product is CASSATSGGSYEQYF. The full variable domain, with the rest looked up from reference TRBV7-8 and TRBJ2-7, is GAGVSQSPRYKVAKRGQDVALRCDPISGHVSLFWYQQALGQGPEFLTYFQNEAQLDKSGLPSDRFFAERPEGSVSTLKIQRTQQEDSAVYLCASSATSGGSYEQYFGPGTRLTVT.

The chain recombines TRBV29-1 with TRBJ1-5; tentative D call: TRBD1 (6 bases). Germline V gene sequence: CDR1 SQVTM, CDR2 ANQGSEA. The germline V and J ends were trimmed by 4 bases and 5 bases, with 12 bases remaining between them. CDR3 length equals 13 residues. Here the CDR3 reads CSVGRDKHQPQHF. The CDR3 DNA reads as TGCAGCGTTGGCCGGGACAAGCATCAGCCCCAGCATTTT.

This CDR3 reads CASSGELAGGHTQYF. The CDR3, as DNA: TGTGCCAGCAGTGGGGAACTAGCGGGAGGGCATACGCAGTATTTT. The chain carries TRBV6-1 and TRBJ2-3; 13 bases are a match to TRBD2. Trimming took 4 bases from V and 7 from J; bases not matched to a gene: 5. Germline-derived CDR1 and CDR2 are MNHNS and SASEGT. This CDR3 contains 15 residues.

The gene calls are TRBV2 and TRBJ1-4, with D possibly TRBD1 on 6 matching bases. V lost 5 bases to trimming and J lost 10 bases, with 17 bases between them. CDR3 length: 14 residues. Germline assignment: CDR1 SNHLY and CDR2 FYNNEI. The CDR3 region is CASSQQGSQGKLFF. In DNA form, the CDR3 reads TGTGCCAGCAGTCAACAGGGTAGTCAAGGAAAACTGTTTTTT.

This chain joins TRBV4-1 and TRBJ2-2; TRBD2 aligns across 11 bases. Per germline, CDR1 MGHRA and CDR2 YSYEKL. This CDR3 contains 17 residues. Trimming at V came to 2 bases and at J to 8 bases, leaving 10 bases not matched to a gene. The CDR3 nucleotides read TGCGCCAGCAGCCAACTTGTGATAGCGGGGGGGCCGGGGGAGCTGTTTTTT. The encoded protein is CASSQLVIAGGPGELFF.

This chain uses TRBV6-1 with TRBJ2-7; 9 nucleotides line up with TRBD2. The CDR3 runs to 15 residues. V trimming: 8 bases; J trimming: 2 bases; junction bases outside the gene matches: 10. CDR1 and CDR2 (germline): MNHNS, SASEGT. The CDR3 DNA reads as TGTGCCAGCTTCGTAGCGGGAGTGCATACCTACGAGCAGTACTTC. Translation gives CASFVAGVHTYEQYF.

This clone was found once. The V and J genes are TRBV29-1 and TRBJ2-7, with 10 bases that match TRBD1. CDR1 is SQVTM and CDR2 is ANQGSEA in the germline V gene. CDR3 size: 13 residues. V shed 7 bases, J shed 5 bases, and the junction held 8 bases outside the gene matches. The CDR3 region has the DNA TGCAGCGCTACGGGACAGGGGTGGGACGAGCAGTACTTC. Translated: CSATGQGWDEQYF.

This chain uses TRBV5-1 with TRBJ1-4; D possibly corresponds to TRBD1 (6 bases). The CDR3 is 13 residues long. Germline V gene sequence: CDR1 SGHRS, CDR2 YFSETQ. Trimming pared 4 bases from V and 8 bases from J, leaving 12 bases between. The CDR3 spells CASSVNRDEKLFF. The CDR3 DNA reads TGCGCCAGCAGCGTTAACAGGGACGAAAAACTGTTTTTT.

The V call is TRBV5-6, the J call TRBJ2-3; weak D call: TRBD2 (6 bases). Trimming pared 1 base from V and 1 base from J, leaving 16 bases between. The CDR3 has 17 amino acids. From germline, CDR1 is SGHDT and CDR2 YYEEEE. The CDR3 loop is CASSLYLILAGTDTQYF. The DNA of the CDR3 is TGTGCCAGCAGCTTGTACCTTATACTAGCCGGCACAGATACGCAGTATTTT.

The J gene is TRBJ2-5, the V gene TRBV6-5, with D perhaps TRBD2 (6 bases). The ends were cut back, 6 bases at V and 3 bases at J, with 11 bases in the middle. Germline values: CDR1 MNHEY, CDR2 SVGAGI. The CDR3 runs to 13 residues. In DNA form, the CDR3 reads TGTGCCAGCAGCCTACCGGGAGAAGAGACCCAGTACTTC. Protein product: CASSLPGEETQYF.

V usage is TRBV19 and J usage is TRBJ2-7, with 8 bases aligning to TRBD2. The germline V gene has CDR1 LNHDA and CDR2 SQIVND (reference sequence). Losses at the gene ends were 7 bases for V and 1 base for J; bases not matched to a gene: 9. This CDR3 is 15 amino acids long. CDR3 residues: CASTPGGLSSYEQYF. Here the CDR3 DNA reads TGTGCCAGTACCCCGGGAGGGCTGAGTTCCTACGAGCAGTACTTC.

The V and J genes are TRBV6-5 and TRBJ1-5; weak D call: TRBD1 (5 bases). The CDR3 spans 15 residues. The V gene lost 0 bases and the J gene lost 4 bases, with 10 bases spanning the gap. CDR1 MNHEY and CDR2 SVGAGI come from the germline V gene. Written as DNA, the CDR3 is TGTGCCAGCAGTTACTCCGCTCGGACAAATCAGCCCCAGCATTTT. Amino acids: CASSYSARTNQPQHF.

In the case of this clone: The junction shows a germline mismatch at one end, possibly a read error. This chain uses TRBV7-7 with TRBJ2-2, with a tentative D call TRBD1 (5 bases). This CDR3 is 17 amino acids long. Germline assignment: CDR1 SSHAT and CDR2 FNYEAQ (reference sequence). CDR3 region: CASSLAIDRTLTGELFF. The CDR3 region has the DNA TGTGCTAGCAGCTTAGCAATCGACAGAACCCTCACCGGGGAGCTGTTTTTT.